This T cell receptor beta chain is from a study of blood T cell repertoires in COVID-19 (dated by TCRdb to about 2020). Background for the entire study: Samples from collaborators originated in the United States, Italy and Spain and spanned both the acute and convalescent phases of COVID-19. Where available, HLA class I and class II types were taken from metadata supplied by the sample provider and were not determined by assay-based typing. The repertoires were made available in a free public database intended to serve as a resource for research on the immune response to SARS-CoV-2. The samples were drawn from the first 160 participants of the ongoing ImmuneRACE study and from over a thousand subjects provided by 6 global collaborators. Deeply sampled blood TCRbeta repertoires from subjects exposed to, actively infected with, or recovered from COVID-19 were included in the dataset. The prospective study material was composed of cDNA or gDNA derived from T cells, B-cell-depleted T cells, or PBMCs. Sample metadata almost always included a de-identified subject ID, COVID-19 status, age in years and sex.

Comments on this clone: This receptor's antigen is unknown. Base qualities were left out, and no much larger clone turns up one base away.

Each collaborating institution followed its own protocols to collect whole blood in K2EDTA tubes. For TCRbeta analysis, collaborator samples were shipped as frozen whole blood, as isolated PBMCs, or as DNA extracted from either sample type. From the cysteine through the phenylalanine, the CDR3 covers 13 amino acids. Solely the CDR3 DNA is kept, with 39 bases framed from the first base. Reading the germline V gene (reference sequence) gives CDR1 LNHDA and CDR2 SQIVND. Trimming costs V 4 bases and J 0 bases, and their ends lie 4 bases apart. The immunoSEQ Assay, a bias-controlled multiplex PCR, was used to amplify TCRbeta CDR3 regions from genomic DNA. As for how the authors treated the data: Nucleated cell counts per sample were estimated from amplification of reference gene primers within the assay. Sequence reads were collapsed and filtered to measure the absolute abundance of every unique TCRbeta CDR3 rearrangement. For each sample, productive Simpson clonality was calculated as the square root of Simpson's diversity index across productive rearrangements. Sourced from immuneACCESS, this table was stored by TCRdb with only in-frame sequences that have V and J called. A share of the clones is absent; for the studies checked, an unresolved V gene accounts for under half, and the remainder has no known explanation. V and J calls and clone size follow that table, whereas D and trimming were derived from the DNA. The sample records about half a million clones, approximately 85% of which are singletons. Approximately 2.9% of the sample belongs to the ten largest clones.

What the study reported, not specific to this receptor: Clinical and demographic metadata were provided uncurated, with the amount varying by source and participant.

The rearrangement joined TRBV19 to TRBJ1-3; the D segment cannot be called with confidence. This TCR came from a human donor in a cohort sampled during active COVID-19. Material for sequencing was peripheral blood. The CDR3 reads CASSTNSGNTIYF. Read as DNA, the sequence is TGTGCCAGTAGTACTAACTCTGGAAACACCATATATTTT.